Presented here are 13 T cell receptor beta chains from one specimen sequenced in a study of shared clonotypes between healthy human individuals. Here immunoSEQ multiplex PCR was the method, and the copy in TCRdb shows in-frame clones only, minus some. This table holds some 2,400,000 clones, 95% found once. The specimen sequenced was naive CD4+ T cells sorted from blood. This sample's subset: CD45RA+ positively selected. All receptors derive from a young man in good health.

V is TRBV14 and J is TRBJ1-2, with D maybe TRBD1 (5 bases). V gave up 3 bases and J gave up 4 bases, with 12 bases separating them. CDR3 length equals 14 residues. Looked up from germline, CDR1 is SGHDN and CDR2 is FVKESK. This CDR3 reads CASSHEDRFYGYTF. CDR3 nucleotides: TGTGCCAGCAGCCACGAAGACAGATTCTATGGCTACACCTTC.

DNA for the CDR3: TGTGCCAGCAGCCCCCGGGACGGCACCTACGAGCAGTACTTC. It specifies CASSPRDGTYEQYF. This chain joins TRBV14 and TRBJ2-7; tentatively, D is TRBD1 or TRBD2 (5 bases each). Germline assignment: CDR1 SGHDN and CDR2 FVKESK. The V and J ends lost 4 bases and 2 bases respectively, with 12 bases between them. The CDR3 has 14 residues.

This chain joins TRBV5-1 and TRBJ1-1, with 7 bases aligning to TRBD1. Germline V gene sequence: CDR1 SGHRS, CDR2 YFSETQ. This CDR3 contains 13 residues. After removal of 7 bases from V and 1 base from J, the junction contained 4 bases not matched to a gene. The CDR3 here is CASRGQKNTEAFF. CDR3 DNA: TGCGCCAGCCGGGGACAGAAGAACACTGAAGCTTTCTTT.

The chain joins TRBV7-2 to TRBJ2-5; TRBD2 agrees at 7 bases. This CDR3 has 17 amino acids. Germline lookup yields CDR1 SGHTA and CDR2 FQGNSA. The ends lost 3 bases at V and 0 bases at J; junction bases unmatched: 10. CDR3 nucleotides: TGTGCCAGCAGCTTTTCGAGCGGGGCGATGTACCAAGAGACCCAGTACTTC. It translates to CASSFSSGAMYQETQYF.

J is TRBJ2-3 and V is TRBV28; 10 bases agree with TRBD2. V lost 5 bases and J lost 3; bases outside the gene matches: 5. CDR1 and CDR2 from the germline V gene are MDHEN and SYDVKM. The CDR3 spans 15 residues. The CDR3 DNA is TGTGCCAGCAGTCCTAGCGGGGGAGGAACAGATACGCAGTATTTT. Translated, it gives CASSPSGGGTDTQYF.

The V gene is TRBV5-1, the J gene TRBJ2-3; D possibly corresponds to TRBD2 (6 bases). The CDR3 is 16 amino acids. In germline, CDR1 is SGHRS, CDR2 YFSETQ. V was clipped by 0 bases and J by 1 base, with 12 bases between them. The CDR3 sequence is CASSLGASVGTDTQYF. The CDR3, as DNA: TGCGCCAGCAGCTTGGGGGCTAGCGTCGGCACAGATACGCAGTATTTT.

A single count supports this clone. The gene calls are TRBV30 and TRBJ2-7, with TRBD1 matching 7 bases. The germline gives CDR1 GTSNPN, CDR2 SVGIG (reference sequence). The junction had 6 bases not matched to a gene; V was cut back by 2 bases and J by 5 bases. The CDR3 is made up of 13 amino acids. For the CDR3, the DNA is TGTGCCTGGAGTTCAAGGGGGCGCGACGAGCAGTACTTC. This codes for CAWSSRGRDEQYF.

The V gene is TRBV11-3, the J gene TRBJ2-7; 9 bases fit TRBD1. CDR3 length equals 14 residues. CDR1 and CDR2 from the germline V gene are SGHNT and YENEEA. The V segment lost 6 bases and the J segment 7 bases; nucleotides outside the gene matches: 10. DNA of the CDR3: TGTGCCAGCAGTTCCGGGACAGGGTTGGGAGAGCAGTACTTC. Translating it yields CASSSGTGLGEQYF.

The chain recombines TRBV7-2 with TRBJ2-1; 13 bases are a match to TRBD2. The CDR3 runs to 18 residues. CDR1 is SGHTA, CDR2 FQGNSA, per germline. The junction had 5 bases not matched to a gene; V was cut back by 0 bases and J by 3 bases. The CDR3 sequence: CASSLARTSGSLYNEQFF. The CDR3 nucleotides read TGTGCCAGCAGCTTAGCTAGGACTAGCGGGAGTCTCTACAATGAGCAGTTCTTC.

This sequence joins TRBV11-3 and TRBJ2-1, with 8 nucleotides matching TRBD2. The germline V gene encodes CDR1 SGHNT and CDR2 YENEEA. Trimming at V came to 5 bases and at J to 4 bases, leaving 10 bases not matched to a gene. The CDR3 is made up of 16 amino acids. The CDR3 loop reads CASSHPLADLYNEQFF. DNA for the CDR3: TGTGCCAGCAGCCACCCACTAGCGGACCTATACAATGAGCAGTTCTTC.

This rearrangement joins TRBV28 to TRBJ2-7; a weak D match, TRBD1 (6 bases). V shed 9 bases and J shed 2 bases, with 17 bases lying between them. The CDR3 is 14 residues long. From germline, CDR1 is MDHEN and CDR2 SYDVKM. The CDR3: CASLSMGAAYEQYF. DNA for the CDR3: TGTGCCAGTCTATCCATGGGGGCGGCCTACGAGCAGTACTTC.

On this clone: This specimen includes other DNA sequences encoding the same CDR3. V and J are TRBV7-2 and TRBJ2-3; a possible D gene is TRBD2 (5 bases). Germline values: CDR1 SGHTA, CDR2 FQGNSA. The CDR3 runs to 15 residues. With 4 bases removed from V and 0 bases from J, the gap between germline ends came to 11 bases. The CDR3 spells CASSSRGPSTDTQYF. CDR3 in DNA: TGTGCCAGCAGCTCCCGGGGTCCTAGCACAGATACGCAGTATTTT.

The table lists this clone with a count of one. The gene calls are TRBV5-1 and TRBJ2-5; possible D gene TRBD2, 5 bases. Trimming cost V 0 bases and J 5 bases, with 17 bases left between them. Germline V gene sequence: CDR1 SGHRS, CDR2 YFSETQ. CDR3 length: 16 amino acids. The CDR3 here is CASSLARWGRGETQYF. The CDR3 DNA reads as TGCGCCAGCAGCTTGGCAAGGTGGGGAAGAGGGGAGACCCAGTACTTC.